Presented here are 6 T cell receptor beta chains from one specimen sequenced in a study of spatial heterogeneity in lung cancer. TCRdb called the 5' RACE reads again in MiXCR, with one record for every CDR3 protein. The sample consists of approximately 52,000 distinct CDR3 sequences, around 7% of them appearing once. As to time point: sample taken at primary tumor resection. The authors sequenced whole RNA from tumor, nontumor lung or frozen PBMC without sorting. The source material was PBMCs, sampled at surgery. The receptors here all came from a female donor with early-stage non-small cell lung cancer.

This clonotype came up many times. This chain uses TRBV28 with TRBJ1-2, with D possibly matching TRBD1 (5 bases). V gave up 3 bases and J gave up 0 bases, with 14 bases separating them. The CDR3 contains 16 residues. Germline V gene data show CDR1 as MDHEN and CDR2 as SYDVKM. The CDR3 nucleotides are TGTGCCAGCAGTTTTGCAGGGCAGGCAGCTAACTATGGCTACACCTTC. Amino acid sequence: CASSFAGQAANYGYTF.

This clonotype was seen a handful of times. This chain joins TRBV5-4 and TRBJ1-1; D gene uncertain. Deletions cut 1 base from V and 7 bases from J, with 2 bases between. Per germline, CDR1 SGHNT and CDR2 YYREEE (reference sequence). The CDR3 loop spans 10 amino acids. The CDR3 loop is CASSLNEAFF. The CDR3 coding sequence is TGTGCCAGCAGCTTGAATGAAGCTTTCTTT.

This clonotype appeared many times. The chain links TRBV20-1 to TRBJ2-1; D might be TRBD2 (7 bases). Deletions cut 7 bases from V and 4 bases from J, with 14 bases between. The CDR3 consists of 13 residues. Germline loops: CDR1 DFQATT, CDR2 SNEGSKA (reference sequence). CDR3 loop: CSVWGGDYNEQFF. In DNA, the CDR3 is TGCAGTGTTTGGGGGGGCGATTACAATGAGCAGTTCTTC.

This clonotype was picked up many times. V usage is TRBV12-3 or TRBV12-4 and J usage is TRBJ1-5, with 9 bases matching TRBD1. V shed 2 bases, J shed 7 bases, and the junction held 12 bases outside the gene matches. This CDR3 spans 17 amino acids. The CDR3, as DNA: TGTGCCAGCAGTTTATTCTTATTGGGACAGGGAGGCCAGCCCCAGCATTTT. As protein: CASSLFLLGQGGQPQHF.

The table lists this clonotype with many counts. The chain links TRBV7-2 to TRBJ2-2, with 7 bases matching TRBD1. The trim removed 3 bases at V and 4 bases at J, leaving 2 bases unmatched. CDR3 length: 14 residues. Germline CDR1 reads SGHTA; CDR2 reads FQGNSA. Here the CDR3 DNA reads TGTGCCAGCAGCTTGGGACAGACCACCGGGGAGCTGTTTTTT. As protein: CASSLGQTTGELFF.

This clonotype was picked up many times. The J gene is TRBJ2-5, the V gene TRBV7-2; a weak D match, TRBD2 (7 bases). CDR1 is SGHTA, CDR2 FQGNSA, per germline. Trimming pared 4 bases from V and 2 bases from J, leaving 11 bases between. The CDR3 has 14 residues. CDR3 DNA: TGTGCCAGCAGCTGGGGGGGCCGACAAGAGACCCAGTACTTC. Translated: CASSWGGRQETQYF. Full variable domain (outside the CDR3, taken from reference TRBV7-2 and TRBJ2-5): GAGVSQSPSNKVTEKGKDVELRCDPISGHTALYWYRQSLGQGLEFLIYFQGNSAPDKSGLPSDRFSAERTGGSVSTLTIQRTQQEDSAVYLCASSWGGRQETQYFGPGTRLLVL.